These T cell receptor beta chains were read from a single sample in a study of T-cell memory formation after mild COVID-19. TCRdb itself ran the 5' RACE reads through MiXCR, one entry per CDR3 protein. This table has fewer than 350,000 distinct CDR3 sequences, 13% to 15% appearing once. Input material: PBMCs or a T cell subset sorted from them (not recorded which). Receptors were obtained from a man aged 18 to 30 who had mild COVID-19 (a few samples of this study predate the infection). Cell type and time point are not known. Both conserved end residues are part of each CDR3. The order of the fields is V gene, clone size, J gene, CDR3 protein. The size field is filled for only some rows; it gives once, few, many or a size class.

v_gene: TRBV29-1
abundance: few
j_gene: TRBJ2-7
CDR3aa: CSVEDGGLSSYEQYF

v_gene: TRBV29-1
abundance: NA
j_gene: TRBJ2-3
CDR3aa: CSVDGVGTDTQYF

v_gene: TRBV4-3
abundance: NA
j_gene: TRBJ1-4
CDR3aa: CASSQDVGSGEKLFF

v_gene: TRBV7-2
abundance: few
j_gene: TRBJ2-1
CDR3aa: CASRLQTEQFF

v_gene: TRBV15
abundance: few
j_gene: TRBJ2-2
CDR3aa: CATSREGTGELFF

v_gene: TRBV6-6
abundance: few
j_gene: TRBJ2-3
CDR3aa: CASSYSLGLAGGPTDTQYF

v_gene: TRBV30
abundance: NA
j_gene: TRBJ2-3
CDR3aa: CAWSVTGDTQYF

v_gene: TRBV7-3
abundance: NA
j_gene: TRBJ2-1
CDR3aa: CASSPYPIDYNEQFF

v_gene: TRBV29-1
abundance: NA
j_gene: TRBJ2-5
CDR3aa: CSVGASGLSIQETQYF

v_gene: TRBV29-1
abundance: NA
j_gene: TRBJ1-4
CDR3aa: CSVEGRGEKLFF

v_gene: TRBV7-3
abundance: NA
j_gene: TRBJ2-3
CDR3aa: CASGTSTLGDTQYF

v_gene: TRBV6-6
abundance: few
j_gene: TRBJ1-5
CDR3aa: CASSYGTGYQPQHF

v_gene: TRBV7-6
abundance: many
j_gene: TRBJ2-3
CDR3aa: CASSLDGGLTDTQYF

v_gene: TRBV24-1
abundance: NA
j_gene: TRBJ2-6
CDR3aa: CATSDLISGANVLTF

v_gene: TRBV9
abundance: NA
j_gene: TRBJ1-2
CDR3aa: CASSRYLATGTYGGYTF

v_gene: TRBV4-1
abundance: NA
j_gene: TRBJ2-1
CDR3aa: CASSQVPGGNNEQFF

v_gene: TRBV10-2
abundance: many
j_gene: TRBJ1-1
CDR3aa: CASRNTEAFF